The T cell receptor beta chain under discussion was sequenced for a study of blood T cells in healthy people across ages. CDR1 is SQVTM and CDR2 is ANQGSEA in the germline V gene. V lost 4 bases and J lost 4; bases outside the gene matches: 9. This CDR3 spans 15 amino acids. No fewer than 6 million PBMCs went into each sample. Primers used in a second PCR of about 6 to 11 cycles were a sample-barcoded 5' primer and a J-beta primer mix. TCRdb processed the 5' RACE reads anew with MiXCR; each CDR3 protein has one entry. The table lists about 1.8 million distinct CDR3 sequences, 49% of them singletons. The sequenced sample consisted of blood. The chain employs TRBV29-1 and TRBJ2-3, with TRBD2 identical over 9 bases. This clonotype originated in a woman in her thirties or forties in good health. CDR3 DNA: TGCAGCGTTGTAAAGATCGAGCGGGGGGCAGATACGCAGTATTTT. Encoded protein: CSVVKIERGADTQYF.